Listed below are T cell receptor beta chains from one sample, sequenced in a study of CD8 T cells in ankylosing spondylitis. TCRdb reprocessed the 5' RACE reads via MiXCR and lists one record per CDR3 protein. The data hold around 150,000 distinct CDR3 sequences, with roughly an eighth observed a single time. The sequenced material came from blood, either unsorted or a sorted T cell fraction (not recorded which). Every receptor here comes from a female donor with ankylosing spondylitis or in good health (not recorded which). CDR3s include the opening cysteine and the closing phenylalanine or tryptophan. Fields, in order: J gene, V gene, clone size, CDR3 length, D gene, CDR3 DNA, CDR3 protein. The D gene is left open where the match is weak. Expanded clones are given a class, and other clones once, few, many or no size at all.

J gene: TRBJ1-1
V gene: TRBV19
clone size: many
CDR3 length: 17
D gene: NA
CDR3 DNA: TGTGCCAGTAGCCTCACTTGGGGAGGGGCAATGAACACTGAAGCTTTCTTT
CDR3 protein: CASSLTWGGAMNTEAFF

J gene: TRBJ1-2
V gene: TRBV28
clone size: NA
CDR3 length: 13
D gene: TRBD1
CDR3 DNA: TGTGCCAGCATAGTGGGGACAGGCAATGGCTACACCTTC
CDR3 protein: CASIVGTGNGYTF

J gene: TRBJ1-6
V gene: TRBV20-1
clone size: many
CDR3 length: 13
D gene: NA
CDR3 DNA: TGCAGTGCTAGAGATCCCCTCGGTATACCCCTCCACTTT
CDR3 protein: CSARDPLGIPLHF

J gene: TRBJ1-2
V gene: TRBV7-9
clone size: many
CDR3 length: 13
D gene: NA
CDR3 DNA: TGTGCCAGCAGCTTAGCGGGGTTTCGAGGCTACACCTTC
CDR3 protein: CASSLAGFRGYTF

J gene: TRBJ1-5
V gene: TRBV12-3/TRBV12-4
clone size: NA
CDR3 length: 13
D gene: NA
CDR3 DNA: TGTGCCACCAAGGGCAGGGCTAATCAGCCCCAGCATTTT
CDR3 protein: CATKGRANQPQHF

J gene: TRBJ1-1
V gene: TRBV11-1
clone size: many
CDR3 length: 18
D gene: TRBD1
CDR3 DNA: TGTGCCAGCAGCTTATTAGGGCAGGGGGTTTCCATGAACACTGAAGCTTTCTTT
CDR3 protein: CASSLLGQGVSMNTEAFF

J gene: TRBJ2-5
V gene: TRBV6-1
clone size: NA
CDR3 length: 12
D gene: NA
CDR3 DNA: TGTGCCAGCAAGTCCCCCCGTGAGACCCAGTACTTC
CDR3 protein: CASKSPRETQYF

J gene: TRBJ2-2
V gene: TRBV29-1
clone size: many
CDR3 length: 12
D gene: NA
CDR3 DNA: TGCAGCGTTGTCGGAGGCACCGGGGAGCTGTTTTTT
CDR3 protein: CSVVGGTGELFF

J gene: TRBJ2-2
V gene: TRBV7-3
clone size: many
CDR3 length: 14
D gene: TRBD2
CDR3 DNA: TGTGCCAGCTCTAAGGGCGGGAGCACCGGGGAGCTGTTTTTT
CDR3 protein: CASSKGGSTGELFF

J gene: TRBJ1-4
V gene: TRBV15
clone size: many
CDR3 length: 14
D gene: NA
CDR3 DNA: TGTGCCACCAGCAGAGATGCGCCTAATGAAAAACTGTTTTTT
CDR3 protein: CATSRDAPNEKLFF

J gene: TRBJ1-2
V gene: TRBV5-5
clone size: few
CDR3 length: 13
D gene: NA
CDR3 DNA: TGTGCCAGCAGCTTGAACGTGGGCTATGGCTACACCTTC
CDR3 protein: CASSLNVGYGYTF

J gene: TRBJ2-2
V gene: TRBV11-2
clone size: many
CDR3 length: 18
D gene: NA
CDR3 DNA: TGTGCCAGCAGCTTGGATCTAGCGAATTTCGCGAACACCGGGGAGCTGTTTTTT
CDR3 protein: CASSLDLANFANTGELFF

J gene: TRBJ1-6
V gene: TRBV18
clone size: many
CDR3 length: 15
D gene: TRBD1
CDR3 DNA: TGTGCCAGCTCACCGGGACAGGGGATGAGTTCACCCCTCCACTTT
CDR3 protein: CASSPGQGMSSPLHF

J gene: TRBJ1-6
V gene: TRBV19
clone size: many
CDR3 length: 15
D gene: NA
CDR3 DNA: TGTGCCAGTAGGGGGCCGACAGCGTATAATTCACCCCTCCACTTT
CDR3 protein: CASRGPTAYNSPLHF

J gene: TRBJ1-2
V gene: TRBV15
clone size: few
CDR3 length: 13
D gene: NA
CDR3 DNA: TGTGCCGTCAGCGGGGGTACTAACTATGGCTACACCTTC
CDR3 protein: CAVSGGTNYGYTF

J gene: TRBJ2-5
V gene: TRBV5-4
clone size: many
CDR3 length: 14
D gene: NA
CDR3 DNA: TGTGCCAGCAGCTTGGTAGCGAGAACGGAGACCCAGTACTTC
CDR3 protein: CASSLVARTETQYF

J gene: TRBJ1-1
V gene: TRBV9
clone size: many
CDR3 length: 13
D gene: NA
CDR3 DNA: TGTGCCAGCACCCTCGGACCGAACACTGAAGCTTTCTTT
CDR3 protein: CASTLGPNTEAFF

J gene: TRBJ1-5
V gene: TRBV20-1
clone size: many
CDR3 length: 14
D gene: TRBD1
CDR3 DNA: TGCAGTGCTGAGGACAGGTATAGCAATCAGCCCCAGCATTTT
CDR3 protein: CSAEDRYSNQPQHF

J gene: TRBJ2-3
V gene: TRBV7-9
clone size: many
CDR3 length: 16
D gene: TRBD2
CDR3 DNA: TGTGCCAGCAGCTCTAGCGGGGGGCTCAGCACAGATACGCAGTATTTT
CDR3 protein: CASSSSGGLSTDTQYF

J gene: TRBJ2-6
V gene: TRBV5-1
clone size: many
CDR3 length: 15
D gene: NA
CDR3 DNA: TGCGCCAGCAGCTTGGGAGACTCTGGGGCCAACGTCCTGACTTTC
CDR3 protein: CASSLGDSGANVLTF

J gene: TRBJ1-6
V gene: TRBV30
clone size: few
CDR3 length: 14
D gene: TRBD1
CDR3 DNA: TGTGCCTGGAGTTCCCAACAGGGGAATTCACCCCTCCACTTT
CDR3 protein: CAWSSQQGNSPLHF

J gene: TRBJ1-2
V gene: TRBV20-1
clone size: few
CDR3 length: 17
D gene: NA
CDR3 DNA: TGCAGTGCTCGTCCCGGGGTCAGGGCCACTTACGGCTATGGCTACACCTTC
CDR3 protein: CSARPGVRATYGYGYTF

J gene: TRBJ1-1
V gene: TRBV6-1
clone size: many
CDR3 length: 12
D gene: NA
CDR3 DNA: TGTGCCAGCCGTGAATGGGACGCTGAAGCTTTCTTT
CDR3 protein: CASREWDAEAFF

J gene: TRBJ2-2
V gene: TRBV4-2
clone size: NA
CDR3 length: 16
D gene: NA
CDR3 DNA: TGTGCCAGCAGCCAAGATATAACGGGGGCGGATGGGGAGCTGTTTTTT
CDR3 protein: CASSQDITGADGELFF

J gene: TRBJ2-3
V gene: TRBV20-1
clone size: NA
CDR3 length: 16
D gene: NA
CDR3 DNA: TGCAGTGCTTACTATTACCTTAGCGATTCTTTAAATACGCAGTATTTT
CDR3 protein: CSAYYYLSDSLNTQYF

J gene: TRBJ2-5
V gene: TRBV20-1
clone size: many
CDR3 length: 14
D gene: NA
CDR3 DNA: TGCAGTGCTAGATACCGGGATCCCGAAGAGACCCAGTACTTC
CDR3 protein: CSARYRDPEETQYF

J gene: TRBJ2-1
V gene: TRBV5-1
clone size: NA
CDR3 length: 19
D gene: TRBD2
CDR3 DNA: TGCGCCAGCAGCCCACTGACTAGCGGGAAACTTAGCTCCTACAATGAGCAGTTCTTC
CDR3 protein: CASSPLTSGKLSSYNEQFF